A selection of T cell receptor beta chains follows, all from one sample in a study of shared clonotypes between healthy human individuals. Profiling relied on immunoSEQ multiplex PCR, and the TCRdb table lists in-frame clones only, not all of them. The table records millions of clones, over 85% of them present only once. Sample: naive CD4+ T cells sorted from blood. The receptors come from a man aged 18 to 29 in good health. CDR3s include the opening cysteine and the closing phenylalanine or tryptophan. A D gene is named only where the DNA matches it firmly.

D gene	V gene	J gene	CDR3 length	CDR3 protein	CDR3 DNA
TRBD1	TRBV5-1	TRBJ1-2	13	CASSATGYYGYTF	TGCGCCAGCAGCGCGACAGGGTACTATGGCTACACCTTC
-	TRBV19	TRBJ1-1	14	CASSAGTPNTEAFF	TGTGCCAGCAGCGCCGGGACGCCGAACACTGAAGCTTTCTTT
-	TRBV5-1	TRBJ2-3	14	CASSLERGTDTQYF	TGCGCCAGCAGCCTGGAGCGGGGCACAGATACGCAGTATTTT
-	TRBV9	TRBJ2-7	14	CASSVAATAYEQYF	TGTGCCAGCAGCGTAGCGGCCACGGCCTACGAGCAGTACTTC
-	TRBV6-5	TRBJ2-2	14	CASHGGTNTGELFF	TGTGCCAGCCACGGCGGGACTAACACCGGGGAGCTGTTTTTT
TRBD2	TRBV18	TRBJ2-3	16	CASSILAGAPTDTQYF	TGTGCCAGCTCAATCTTAGCGGGAGCGCCAACAGATACGCAGTATTTT
TRBD2	TRBV5-1	TRBJ2-5	15	CASRKAGGLMETQYF	TGCGCCAGCAGGAAGGCGGGAGGGCTCATGGAGACCCAGTACTTC
-	TRBV18	TRBJ2-1	16	CASSPGMREVDNEQFF	TGTGCCAGCTCACCTGGTATGAGGGAGGTAGACAATGAGCAGTTCTTC
-	TRBV10-3	TRBJ2-2	13	CAINSQNTGELFF	TGTGCCATCAATAGCCAGAACACCGGGGAGCTGTTTTTT
-	TRBV28	TRBJ1-6	16	CASSSPTPGSHSPLHF	TGTGCCAGCAGTTCCCCTACCCCGGGGAGTCATTCACCCCTCCACTTT